What follows describes a single T cell receptor beta chain. What it binds is not known. Sequencing of TCR beta was undertaken in CD8+ and CD4+ T cells derived from blood. With random hexamers, 0.5 to 1 ug RNA was reverse transcribed. With immunoSEQ multiplex PCR, TCR beta CDR3 was amplified across 54 Vbeta and 13 Jbeta. MiXCR, run by TCRdb on the immunoSEQ multiplex PCR reads, gives a single entry per CDR3 protein. The sample shows around 110,000 distinct CDR3 sequences, just under 95% of them seen only once. The germline CDR1 and CDR2 sequences are SGHDT and YYEEEE. V lost 0 bases and J lost 1, with 13 bases in between. The CDR3 length is 16 residues. This sample was included in a study of CD8 T cells in Susac syndrome. The study, taken as a whole, reports: Susac CD8+ clonal expansion peaked in TEMRA cells and active patients. In total CD8+ repertoires, around 17 Susac-specific public clones were detected, and CD8+ TEMRA repertoires contained several.

Material for sequencing was CD8+ T cells from PBMCs. The chain carries TRBV5-6 and TRBJ2-5, with D perhaps being TRBD1 or TRBD2 (5 bases each). The receptor comes from a human donor with Susac syndrome. The CDR3 nucleotides are TGTGCCAGCAGCTTGGATCTGGGGGTAACCCAAGAGACCCAGTACTTC. Its protein is CASSLDLGVTQETQYF.